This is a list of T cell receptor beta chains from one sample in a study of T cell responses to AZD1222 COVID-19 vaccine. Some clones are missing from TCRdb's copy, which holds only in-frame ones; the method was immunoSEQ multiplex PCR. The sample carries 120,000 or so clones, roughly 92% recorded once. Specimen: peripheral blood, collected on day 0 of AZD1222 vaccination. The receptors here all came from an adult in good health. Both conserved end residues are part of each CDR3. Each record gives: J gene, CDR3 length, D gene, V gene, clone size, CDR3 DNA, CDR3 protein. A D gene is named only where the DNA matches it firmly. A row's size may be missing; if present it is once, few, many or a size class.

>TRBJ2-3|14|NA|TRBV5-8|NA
TGTGCCAGCAGCTTGGGTGAGCCCACAGATACGCAGTATTTT
CASSLGEPTDTQYF
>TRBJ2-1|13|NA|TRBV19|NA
TGTGCCAGTAGTAAGTTCGCCGGCAATGAGCAGTTCTTC
CASSKFAGNEQFF
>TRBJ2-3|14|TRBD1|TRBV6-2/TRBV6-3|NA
TGTGCCAGCAGTTGGTCCAGGGGGCGAGATACGCAGTATTTT
CASSWSRGRDTQYF
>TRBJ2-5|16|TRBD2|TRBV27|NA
TGTGCCAGCAGTTCGTTGCTAGCGGGGGGGCAAGAGACCCAGTACTTC
CASSSLLAGGQETQYF
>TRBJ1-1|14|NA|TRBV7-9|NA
TGTGCCAGCAGCTTGGACAGTCCGAACACTGAAGCTTTCTTT
CASSLDSPNTEAFF
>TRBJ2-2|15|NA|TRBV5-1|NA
TGCGCCAGCAGCTTGTTAGGTGGATCAACCGGGGAGCTGTTTTTT
CASSLLGGSTGELFF
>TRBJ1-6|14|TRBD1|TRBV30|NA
TGTGCCTGGAGTGATGGCCCAGGGGGTTCACCCCTCCACTTT
CAWSDGPGGSPLHF
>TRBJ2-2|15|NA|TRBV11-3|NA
TGTGCCAGCAGCTTAGGGGGCCCGAACACCGGGGAGCTGTTTTTT
CASSLGGPNTGELFF
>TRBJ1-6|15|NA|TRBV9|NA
TGTGCCAGCAGCGTAGGAATCACCCCGAATTCACCCCTCCACTTT
CASSVGITPNSPLHF
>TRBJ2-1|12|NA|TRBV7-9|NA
TGTGCCAGCAGTCGGGCGGGCAATGAGCAGTTCTTC
CASSRAGNEQFF
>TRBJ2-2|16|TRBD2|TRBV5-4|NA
TGTGCCAGCAGCTCAAGCGGGACCTGGAACACCGGGGAGCTGTTTTTT
CASSSSGTWNTGELFF
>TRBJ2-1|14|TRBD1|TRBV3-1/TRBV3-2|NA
TGTGCCAGCAGCCCGGGACAGGGATACAATGAGCAGTTCTTC
CASSPGQGYNEQFF
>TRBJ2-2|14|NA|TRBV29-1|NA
TGCAGCGTTGAAGGGGCCTACGACACCGGGGAGCTGTTTTTT
CSVEGAYDTGELFF
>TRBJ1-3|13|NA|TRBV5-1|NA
TGCGCCAGTACCATAGACTCTGGAAACACCATATATTTT
CASTIDSGNTIYF
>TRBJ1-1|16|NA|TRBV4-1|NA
TGCGCCAGCAGCCAAGGAGTTTGGAGGGAGGGCACTGAAGCTTTCTTT
CASSQGVWREGTEAFF
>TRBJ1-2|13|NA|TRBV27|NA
TGTGCCAGCAGGTCGGGACGGACCTATGGCTACACCTTC
CASRSGRTYGYTF
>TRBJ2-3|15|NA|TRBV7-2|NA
TGTGCCAGCAGCTTAGCGCGAGGGAGCAGAGATACGCAGTATTTT
CASSLARGSRDTQYF
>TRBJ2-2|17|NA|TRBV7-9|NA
TGTGCCAGCAGCCCCCCCCTCAGACTAGCGAACACCGGGGAGCTGTTTTTT
CASSPPLRLANTGELFF
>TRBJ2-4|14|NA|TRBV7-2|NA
TGTGCCAGCAGCCCCCCTAGTTCCAAAAACATTCAGTACTTC
CASSPPSSKNIQYF
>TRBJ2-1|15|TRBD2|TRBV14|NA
TGTGCCAGCAGCCAAGAACGGCTAGCGGGAGTCGGGCAGTTCTTC
CASSQERLAGVGQFF
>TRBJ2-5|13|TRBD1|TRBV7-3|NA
TGTGCCAGCAGCTCGGGACAGGGGGGGACCCAGTACTTC
CASSSGQGGTQYF
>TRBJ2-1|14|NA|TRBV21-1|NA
TGTGCCAGCAGCATCAGTGGTGACTACAATGAGCAGTTCTTC
CASSISGDYNEQFF
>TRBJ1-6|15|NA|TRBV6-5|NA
TGTGCCAGCAGGGACGGGACCGTTAATAATTCACCCCTCCACTTT
CASRDGTVNNSPLHF
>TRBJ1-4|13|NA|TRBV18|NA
TGTGCCAGCTCAGGCGGGCCTCAGGAAAAACTGTTTTTT
CASSGGPQEKLFF
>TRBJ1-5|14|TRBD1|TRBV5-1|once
TGCGCCTGTCGGGACAGGGAGTCCAATCAGCCCCAGCATTTT
CACRDRESNQPQHF
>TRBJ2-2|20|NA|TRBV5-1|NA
TGCGCCAGCAGCTTTTCCGGAGGGACAGGCTGGGTAGCGGGCACCGGGGAGCTGTTTTTT
CASSFSGGTGWVAGTGELFF
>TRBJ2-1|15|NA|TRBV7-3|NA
TGTGCCAGCAGCTTGGGCAGGGGCGTCTACAATGAGCAGTTCTTC
CASSLGRGVYNEQFF
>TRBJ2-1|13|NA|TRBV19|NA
TGTGCCAGTAGCGACGGGTGGGCCGATGAGCAGTTCTTC
CASSDGWADEQFF
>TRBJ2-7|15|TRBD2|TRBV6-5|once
TGTGCCAGCAGTTATAGCGGGGGAGTCTCCTACGAGCAGTACTTC
CASSYSGGVSYEQYF
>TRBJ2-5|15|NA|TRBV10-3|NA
TGTGCCATCAGTGAGTCGACAAGGGTTCAAGAGACCCAGTACTTC
CAISESTRVQETQYF
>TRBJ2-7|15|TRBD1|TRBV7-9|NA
TGTGCCAGCAGCTCCGGACAGGGGATCTCCTACGAGCAGTACTTC
CASSSGQGISYEQYF
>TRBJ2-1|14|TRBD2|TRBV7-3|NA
TGTGCCAGCAGCCCCGGGGGGGGGCGCAGTGAGCAGTTCTTC
CASSPGGGRSEQFF
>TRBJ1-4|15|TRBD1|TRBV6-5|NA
TGTGCCAGCAGTTCCCGGACAGGGACCCACGAAAAACTGTTTTTT
CASSSRTGTHEKLFF
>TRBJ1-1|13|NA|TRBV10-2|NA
TGCGCCAGCAGTGGACAGTTGAACACTGAAGCTTTCTTT
CASSGQLNTEAFF
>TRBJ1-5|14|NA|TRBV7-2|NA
TGTGCCAGCAGCTCTCAGGGTTCGGATCAGCCCCAGCATTTT
CASSSQGSDQPQHF
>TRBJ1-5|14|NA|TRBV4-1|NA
TGCGCCAGCAGCCCGTCAGGGTCTGATCAGCCCCAGCATTTT
CASSPSGSDQPQHF
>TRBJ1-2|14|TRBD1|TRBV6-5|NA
TGTGCCAGCAGTTCGGACAGGAAGGACTATGGCTACACCTTC
CASSSDRKDYGYTF
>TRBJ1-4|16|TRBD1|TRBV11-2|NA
TGTGCCAGCAGCACAGGGGTTCGGGCGTTCGGTGAAAAACTGTTTTTT
CASSTGVRAFGEKLFF
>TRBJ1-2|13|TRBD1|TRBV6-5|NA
TGTGCCAGCAGTAACAGGGGTATCGATGGCTACACCTTC
CASSNRGIDGYTF
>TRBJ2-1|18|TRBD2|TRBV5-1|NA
TGCGCCAGCAGCTTGGTATCGCGGGGGGGCCCCTCCTACAATGAGCAGTTCTTC
CASSLVSRGGPSYNEQFF
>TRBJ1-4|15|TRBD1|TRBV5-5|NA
TGTGCCAGCAGCTTGGACAGGGGGGAGAATGAAAAACTGTTTTTT
CASSLDRGENEKLFF
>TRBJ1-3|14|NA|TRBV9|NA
TGTGCCAGCAGCGCCCCCGGGACTCACAACACCATATATTTT
CASSAPGTHNTIYF
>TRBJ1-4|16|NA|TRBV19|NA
TGTGCCAGTAGCGCGCAAGATGTGGGAGTGGGTGAAAAACTGTTTTTT
CASSAQDVGVGEKLFF
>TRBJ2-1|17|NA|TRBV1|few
TGCACCAGCAGCCAACTTAAAACTAGCGGGAGAGGCAATGAGCAGTTCTTC
CTSSQLKTSGRGNEQFF
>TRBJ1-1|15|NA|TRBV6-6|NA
TGTGCCAGCACTAGGGAGGCTGGAGGGAACACTGAAGCTTTCTTT
CASTREAGGNTEAFF
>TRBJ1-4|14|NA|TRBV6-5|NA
TGTGCCAGCAGTTCCGACGGAGAGAATGAAAAACTGTTTTTT
CASSSDGENEKLFF